A selection of T cell receptor beta chains follows, all from one sample in a study of cytomegalovirus exposure and HLA in healthy donors. The assay was immunoSEQ multiplex PCR, and TCRdb's table has in-frame clones only and misses some. The repertoire includes fewer than 100,000 clones, just under 80% of them detected once, and nearly 2.5% sits in the top ten. Sequencing was done on a sample of PBMCs. The receptors were gathered from a male donor in good health and CMV-seropositive. CDR3s include the opening cysteine and the closing phenylalanine or tryptophan. Fields, in order: V gene, J gene, clone size, D gene, CDR3 protein, CDR3 DNA. D genes are given only for firm matches. Clone size is not always given. Where it is, it says once, few, many or a class for expanded clones.

TRBV5-6	TRBJ1-4	.	TRBD1	CASSLRSGGTGGEKLFF	TGTGCCAGCAGCTTGCGGTCCGGCGGGACAGGGGGGGAAAAACTGTTTTTT
TRBV27	TRBJ1-1	.	TRBD1	CASSRTGRREAFF	TGTGCCAGCAGCCGGACAGGCCGGAGGGAAGCTTTCTTT
TRBV5-1	TRBJ2-1	.	TRBD2	CASGNLAGRYNEQFF	TGCGCCAGCGGGAACTTAGCGGGAAGGTACAATGAGCAGTTCTTC
TRBV28	TRBJ2-1	.	.	CASSLLRVDNEQFF	TGTGCCAGCAGTCTCCTCCGGGTAGACAATGAGCAGTTCTTC
TRBV19	TRBJ2-7	.	TRBD2	CASSPQRLAGFYEQYF	TGTGCCAGTAGTCCCCAGAGACTAGCGGGATTTTACGAGCAGTACTTC
TRBV28	TRBJ1-1	.	.	CASGMGGGKPEAFF	TGTGCCAGCGGCATGGGAGGGGGTAAGCCTGAAGCTTTCTTT
TRBV27	TRBJ2-3	once	TRBD2	CASSLTSGSTDTQYF	TGTGCCAGCAGTCTGACTAGCGGGAGCACAGATACGCAGTATTTT
TRBV21-1	TRBJ1-1	.	.	CASSLERGSNTEAFF	TGTGCCAGCAGCTTAGAAAGGGGGTCAAACACTGAAGCTTTCTTT
TRBV6-1	TRBJ1-2	few	.	CASSERRNLGYTF	TGTGCCAGCAGTGAAAGGAGGAACCTGGGCTACACCTTC
TRBV29-1	TRBJ2-2	few	TRBD2	CSVGRLAGGVTGELFF	TGCAGCGTTGGACGGCTAGCGGGAGGGGTCACCGGGGAGCTGTTTTTT
TRBV15	TRBJ1-2	.	.	CATSRDREHTRGYTF	TGTGCCACCAGCAGAGATCGGGAACACACTCGGGGCTACACCTTC
TRBV7-9	TRBJ2-1	.	TRBD2	CASSRILAGGPYNEQFF	TGTGCCAGCAGCCGTATTTTAGCGGGAGGCCCCTACAATGAGCAGTTCTTC
TRBV4-1	TRBJ2-7	.	TRBD2	CASSQLVTSGSYEQYF	TGCGCCAGCAGCCAATTGGTAACTAGCGGGAGCTACGAGCAGTACTTC
TRBV23-1	TRBJ2-5	.	TRBD1	CASSQSHQSRDREKETQYF	TGCGCCAGCAGTCAATCGCATCAATCACGGGACAGGGAGAAAGAGACCCAGTACTTC
TRBV7-8	TRBJ2-7	.	.	CASSPQQRSSYEQYF	TGTGCCAGCAGCCCCCAACAGCGGAGTTCCTACGAGCAGTACTTC
TRBV28	TRBJ1-1	.	TRBD1	CASSRQGVGRNTEAFF	TGTGCCAGCAGCCGACAGGGGGTCGGGAGGAACACTGAAGCTTTCTTT
TRBV6-5	TRBJ2-7	.	TRBD2	CASSYSGEGEQYF	TGTGCCAGCAGTTACTCGGGGGAGGGGGAGCAGTACTTC
TRBV14	TRBJ2-7	.	TRBD2	CASSPVGGEQYF	TGTGCCAGCAGCCCAGTGGGGGGGGAGCAGTACTTC
TRBV9	TRBJ2-7	.	.	CASSVLATDSYEQYF	TGTGCCAGCAGCGTCCTAGCGACCGACTCCTACGAGCAGTACTTC
TRBV6-5	TRBJ1-2	.	.	CASSYSPEGTSYTF	TGTGCCAGCAGTTACTCGCCGGAGGGGACGAGCTACACCTTC
TRBV5-1	TRBJ1-3	.	TRBD1	CASSLAGLGQGSSSSIRNTIYF	TGCGCCAGCAGCTTGGCCGGATTGGGACAGGGAAGTTCAAGCAGTATCCGAAACACCATATATTTT
TRBV4-3	TRBJ2-2	.	TRBD2	CVSSQGLAGGYTGELFF	TGCGTCAGCAGCCAGGGACTAGCGGGAGGGTACACCGGGGAGCTGTTTTTT
TRBV5-4	TRBJ1-2	.	TRBD1	CASSRQGDYGYTF	TGTGCCAGCAGCCGACAGGGGGACTATGGCTACACCTTC
TRBV27	TRBJ2-2	.	.	CASSILRGTGELFF	TGTGCCAGCAGTATCCTCCGCGGCACCGGGGAGCTGTTTTTT
TRBV5-4	TRBJ1-2	once	TRBD1	CASSLEPGQGARGYTF	TGTGCCAGCAGCTTGGAACCGGGACAGGGGGCAAGGGGCTACACCTTC
TRBV2	TRBJ2-7	.	.	CASRQETYEQYF	TGTGCCAGCAGGCAGGAAACCTACGAGCAGTACTTC
TRBV7-3	TRBJ2-1	.	.	CASSLAGGNEQFF	TGTGCCAGCAGCTTGGCAGGCGGGAATGAGCAGTTCTTC
TRBV6-5	TRBJ2-1	.	TRBD2	CASSYLASGRGEQFF	TGTGCCAGCAGTTACTTGGCTAGCGGGAGGGGGGAGCAGTTCTTC